This T cell receptor (beta chain) was observed in a study of graft-versus-host responses after intestinal transplantation. Study overall: Grafts that recipients had were multivisceral, liver-intestinal, or isolated intestinal transplants. For around 3 years after anti-thymocyte globulin induction, all recipients took tacrolimus and steroids. Study-wide findings and caveats: High graft-versus-host to host-versus-graft clonal ratios were seen in allografts of patients with graft-donor T cell macrochimerism.

Repertoires were generated with immunoSEQ multiplex PCR, while TCRdb's copy carries only in-frame clones and drops some. The table lists over 7,500 clones, 75% to 85% of them singletons. Graft-derived tissue was subjected to processing to liberate intraepithelial and lamina propria lymphocytes. Germline V gene data show CDR1 as SGHNT and CDR2 as YYREEE (reference sequence). Trimming pared 0 bases from V and 8 bases from J, leaving 11 bases between. This CDR3 has 13 amino acids. As to this clone: Its antigen is undetermined.

This receptor was obtained from a human patient who received an intestinal transplant, so some T cells may come from the graft donor. The gene calls are TRBV5-4 and TRBJ1-2; D is uncertain. Sequences were derived from ileum tissue, sampled nearly 480 days after intestinal transplantation. The CDR3 DNA follows: TGTGCCAGCAGCTTGGAGTGGTGGGTAGGCTACACCTTC. It yields the protein CASSLEWWVGYTF.